The 15 T cell receptor beta chains listed next were all sequenced from one sample in a study of cytomegalovirus exposure and HLA in healthy donors. This PCR relied on a set of 60 Vbeta primers and 13 Jbeta primers. Assay used: immunoSEQ multiplex PCR; TCRdb lists only in-frame clones, some missing. Among under 150,000 clones, around 83% were seen once, and the ten largest hold over 0.95%. Material: PBMCs. The receptors derive from a girl aged 2-15 years in good health and CMV-seronegative.

This clone has a handful of counts. CDR3 protein: CASSRGWTSGAQETQYF. Here the CDR3 DNA reads TGTGCCAGCAGTCGGGGGTGGACTAGCGGGGCCCAAGAGACCCAGTACTTC. The chain is built from TRBV28 and TRBJ2-5, with 12 bases matching TRBD2. With V trimmed by 5 bases and J by 1 base, 8 bases remained unmatched. Germline CDR1 reads MDHEN; CDR2 reads SYDVKM. The CDR3 is made up of 17 amino acids.

The chain couples TRBV14 to TRBJ2-1; 11 bases match TRBD2. V gave up 6 bases and J gave up 6 bases; unmatched junction bases: 7. This CDR3 region has 15 residues. CDR1 SGHDN and CDR2 FVKESK come from the germline V gene. Written as DNA, the CDR3 is TGTGCCAGCAGACCCGCTAGCGGGAGGCCCAATGAGCAGTTCTTC. Its translation is CASRPASGRPNEQFF.

A few counts support this clone. The chain carries TRBV5-4 and TRBJ2-7; possibly TRBD1 for D (6 bases). The germline V gene has CDR1 SGHNT and CDR2 YYREEE (reference sequence). This CDR3 spans 15 amino acids. V was shortened by 0 bases and J by 3 bases, with 13 bases between the two germline ends. The CDR3, as DNA: TGTGCCAGCAGCTTGGATGGGACACCCTACTACGAGCAGTACTTC. This translates into CASSLDGTPYYEQYF.

J is TRBJ2-5 and V is TRBV18; D possibly corresponds to TRBD1 (6 bases). CDR1 and CDR2 (germline): KGHSH, LQKENI. The CDR3 extends over 14 amino acids. V was clipped by 4 bases and J by 2 bases, with 11 bases between them. DNA of the CDR3: TGTGCCAGCTCACGGGGGCCGTGGCAAGAGACCCAGTACTTC. Amino acids: CASSRGPWQETQYF.

V is TRBV7-6 and J is TRBJ2-1, with 9 nucleotides matching TRBD1. Germline CDR1 reads SGHVS; CDR2 reads FNYEAQ. This CDR3 region has 13 residues. V trimming: 5 bases; J trimming: 9 bases; junction bases outside the gene matches: 5. Here the CDR3 reads CASSLQGAGEQFF. CDR3 DNA: TGTGCCAGCAGCCTACAGGGGGCGGGTGAGCAGTTCTTC.

The V and J genes are TRBV27 and TRBJ2-7; 8 bases match TRBD2. Trimming cost V 4 bases and J 2 bases; bases outside gene matches: 7. CDR3 length: 15 residues. Per germline, CDR1 MNHEY and CDR2 SMNVEV (reference sequence). The CDR3 bases are TGTGCCAGCAGTTCGGGGGTACTAGCGGCCTACGAGCAGTACTTC. Translating gives CASSSGVLAAYEQYF.

On this clone itself: The same CDR3 is also encoded by other DNA sequences in this sample. V is TRBV9 and J is TRBJ2-1; the match to TRBD1 covers 7 bases. This CDR3 spans 15 amino acids. After removal of 3 bases from V and 0 bases from J, the junction contained 3 bases not matched to a gene. Germline V lookup: CDR1 SGDLS, CDR2 YYNGEE. The CDR3 coding sequence is TGTGCCAGCAGCGCAACAGGGGTCTCCTACAATGAGCAGTTCTTC. This translates into CASSATGVSYNEQFF.

The V gene is TRBV15, the J gene TRBJ1-2, with D maybe TRBD1 (5 bases). Germline V gene data show CDR1 as LNHNV and CDR2 as YYDKDF (reference sequence). The V and J ends lost 5 bases and 4 bases respectively, with 14 bases between them. The CDR3 spans 14 residues. The chain's CDR3 is CATSPGLSSYGYTF. As DNA, the CDR3 is TGTGCCACCAGCCCGGGACTCAGTTCCTATGGCTACACCTTC. The variable domain in full, with the rest retrieved from reference TRBV15 and TRBJ1-2, is DAMVIQNPRYQVTQFGKPVTLSCSQTLNHNVMYWYQQKSSQAPKLLFHYYDKDFNNEADTPDNFQSRRPNTSFCFLDIRSPGLGDTAMYLCATSPGLSSYGYTFGSGTRLTVV.

The gene calls are TRBV4-1 and TRBJ2-7; TRBD1 matches 7 bases. Germline V gene data show CDR1 as MGHRA and CDR2 as YSYEKL. The CDR3 is 14 residues long. With 0 bases clipped from V and 3 bases from J, the junction kept 2 bases outside the gene matches. The CDR3 nucleotides read TGCGCCAGCAGCCAAGAATGGGACAGCTACGAGCAGTACTTC. It codes for CASSQEWDSYEQYF.

The chain has TRBV5-1 and TRBJ2-4; TRBD2 matches 10 bases. There are 16 residues in the CDR3. Germline V gene data show CDR1 as SGHRS and CDR2 as YFSETQ. V dropped 4 bases and J dropped 1; count of bases not matched to a gene: 5. The chain's CDR3 is CASSILAGYAKNIQYF. Here the CDR3 DNA reads TGCGCCAGCAGCATACTAGCGGGATACGCCAAAAACATTCAGTACTTC. Using reference TRBV5-1 and TRBJ2-4 for the parts outside the CDR3, the full variable domain is KAGVTQTPRYLIKTRGQQVTLSCSPISGHRSVSWYQQTPGQGLQFLFEYFSETQRNKGNFPGRFSGRQFSNSRSEMNVSTLELGDSALYLCASSILAGYAKNIQYFGAGTRLSVL.

The rearrangement links TRBV4-1 to TRBJ1-3; the D gene is possibly TRBD1 (5 bases). V dropped 2 bases and J dropped 2 bases, with 13 bases sitting between them. Germline CDR1 reads MGHRA; CDR2 reads YSYEKL. This CDR3 has 16 residues. CDR3: CASSQPGGDTGNTIYF. CDR3 sequence (DNA): TGCGCCAGCAGCCAACCCGGGGGGGATACTGGAAACACCATATATTTT.

The chain joins TRBV30 to TRBJ1-6; D might be TRBD1 (6 bases). The germline V gene has CDR1 GTSNPN and CDR2 SVGIG (reference sequence). The V end was cut by 0 bases, the J end by 10 bases, with 16 bases between. The CDR3 extends over 15 amino acids. The DNA of the CDR3 is TGTGCCTGGAGTGTAGGGGCGGGGGGGGGCTCACCCCTCCACTTT. Residues: CAWSVGAGGGSPLHF.

This chain uses TRBV5-4 with TRBJ2-1, with D tentatively TRBD2 (5 bases). Deletions cut 5 bases from V and 3 bases from J, with 12 bases between. Germline CDR1 SGHNT, CDR2 YYREEE (reference sequence). The CDR3 covers 14 residues. In DNA form, the CDR3 reads TGTGCCAGCAGTTCCGGGAAGGGCTACAATGAGCAGTTCTTC. Residues: CASSSGKGYNEQFF.

The table lists this clone with a count of one. The chain recombines TRBV4-3 with TRBJ2-1, with 8 bases identical to TRBD1. This CDR3 contains 16 residues. J was trimmed by 7 bases and V by 3 bases; bases with no gene match: 11. Germline assignment: CDR1 LGHNA and CDR2 YSLEER. The CDR3 region has the DNA TGCGCCAGCAGCCAGACCACGGGACAGGAGCTAAATGAGCAGTTCTTC. This codes for CASSQTTGQELNEQFF.

To note about this clone: This same CDR3 is encoded by further DNA sequences in the sample. The J gene is TRBJ1-3, the V gene TRBV7-6; no clear D gene. Germline CDR1 and CDR2: SGHVS and FNYEAQ. The CDR3 has 15 residues. V lost 1 base to trimming and J lost 1 base, with 8 bases between them. Here the CDR3 DNA reads TGTGCCAGCAGCTTAGAGGGAGGGTCTGGAAACACCATATATTTT. Translating gives CASSLEGGSGNTIYF.